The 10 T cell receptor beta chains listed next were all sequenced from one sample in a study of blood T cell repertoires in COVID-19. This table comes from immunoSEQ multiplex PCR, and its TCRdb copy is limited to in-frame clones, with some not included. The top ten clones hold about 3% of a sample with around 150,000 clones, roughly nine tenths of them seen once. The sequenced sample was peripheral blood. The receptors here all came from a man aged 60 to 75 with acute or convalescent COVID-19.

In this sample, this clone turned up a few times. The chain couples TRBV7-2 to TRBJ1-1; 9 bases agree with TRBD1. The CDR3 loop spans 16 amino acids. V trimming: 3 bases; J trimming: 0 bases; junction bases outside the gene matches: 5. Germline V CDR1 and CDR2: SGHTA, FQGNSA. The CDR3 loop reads CASSLDRGAVNTEAFF. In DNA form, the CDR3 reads TGTGCCAGCAGCTTGGACAGGGGAGCGGTGAACACTGAAGCTTTCTTT.

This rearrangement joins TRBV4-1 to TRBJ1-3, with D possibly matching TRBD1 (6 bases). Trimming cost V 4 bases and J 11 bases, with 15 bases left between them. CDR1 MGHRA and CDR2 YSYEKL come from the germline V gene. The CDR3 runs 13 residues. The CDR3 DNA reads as TGCGCCAGCAGCCGGGGGCGTGGTGTGGCCATATATTTT. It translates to CASSRGRGVAIYF.

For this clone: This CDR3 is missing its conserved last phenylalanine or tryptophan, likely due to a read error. CDR3 coding DNA: TGTGCCAGCAGCCAAGGATACCGCCAAAACTATGGCTACACCTAC. Amino acids: CASSQGYRQNYGYTY. The gene calls are TRBV14 and TRBJ1-2; D call uncertain. CDR1 SGHDN and CDR2 FVKESK come from the germline V gene. CDR3 size: 15 residues. With 1 base removed from V and 2 bases from J, the gap between germline ends came to 11 bases.

The CDR3 DNA follows: TGTGCCAGCAGCTTGGACGGGACACCCGCGGATACGCAGTATTTT. It specifies CASSLDGTPADTQYF. The V and J genes are TRBV5-4 and TRBJ2-3, with D perhaps matching TRBD1 (6 bases). This CDR3 comprises 15 residues. Trimming took off 0 bases at V and 6 bases at J, with 14 bases between the two ends. Germline assignment: CDR1 SGHNT and CDR2 YYREEE (reference sequence).

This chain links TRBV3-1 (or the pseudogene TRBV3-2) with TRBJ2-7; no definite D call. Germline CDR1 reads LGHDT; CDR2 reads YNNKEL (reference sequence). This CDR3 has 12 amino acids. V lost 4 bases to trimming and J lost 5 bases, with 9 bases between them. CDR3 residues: CASSPSSDEQYF. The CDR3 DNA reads TGTGCCAGCAGCCCCTCGAGCGACGAGCAGTACTTC.

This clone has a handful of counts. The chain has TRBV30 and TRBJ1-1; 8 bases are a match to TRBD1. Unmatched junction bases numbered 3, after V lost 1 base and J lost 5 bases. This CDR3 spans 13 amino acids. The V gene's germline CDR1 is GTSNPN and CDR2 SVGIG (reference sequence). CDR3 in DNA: TGTGCCTGGAGTGGACAGGGGAAAACTGAAGCTTTCTTT. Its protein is CAWSGQGKTEAFF.

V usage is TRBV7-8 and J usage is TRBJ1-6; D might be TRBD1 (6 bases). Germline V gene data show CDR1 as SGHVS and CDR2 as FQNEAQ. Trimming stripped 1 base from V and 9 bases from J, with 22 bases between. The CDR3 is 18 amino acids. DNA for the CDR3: TGTGCCAGCAGCTTAGTAGGTTTGTTCCAGGGACAAGGTTCACCCCTCCACTTT. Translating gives CASSLVGLFQGQGSPLHF. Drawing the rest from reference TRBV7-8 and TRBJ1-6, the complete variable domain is GAGVSQSPRYKVAKRGQDVALRCDPISGHVSLFWYQQALGQGPEFLTYFQNEAQLDKSGLPSDRFFAERPEGSVSTLKIQRTQQEDSAVYLCASSLVGLFQGQGSPLHFGNGTRLTVT.

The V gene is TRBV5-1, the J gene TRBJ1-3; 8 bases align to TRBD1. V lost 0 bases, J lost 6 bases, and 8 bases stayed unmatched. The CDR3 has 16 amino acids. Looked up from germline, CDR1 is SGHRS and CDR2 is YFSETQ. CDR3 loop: CASSLGMDRDQNTIYF. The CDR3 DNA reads TGCGCCAGCAGCTTGGGAATGGACAGGGACCAAAACACCATATATTTT.

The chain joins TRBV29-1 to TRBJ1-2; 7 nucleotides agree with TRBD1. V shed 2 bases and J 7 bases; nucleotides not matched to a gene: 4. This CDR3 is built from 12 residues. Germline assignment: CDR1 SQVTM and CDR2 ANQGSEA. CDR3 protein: CSVERQGGGYTF. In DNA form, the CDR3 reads TGCAGCGTTGAAAGGCAGGGGGGTGGCTACACCTTC.

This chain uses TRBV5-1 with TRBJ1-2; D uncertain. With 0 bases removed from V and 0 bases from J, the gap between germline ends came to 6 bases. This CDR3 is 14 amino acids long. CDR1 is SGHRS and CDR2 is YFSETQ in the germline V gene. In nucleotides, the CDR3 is TGCGCCAGCAGCTTGGACGGGGCTAACTATGGCTACACCTTC. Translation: CASSLDGANYGYTF.